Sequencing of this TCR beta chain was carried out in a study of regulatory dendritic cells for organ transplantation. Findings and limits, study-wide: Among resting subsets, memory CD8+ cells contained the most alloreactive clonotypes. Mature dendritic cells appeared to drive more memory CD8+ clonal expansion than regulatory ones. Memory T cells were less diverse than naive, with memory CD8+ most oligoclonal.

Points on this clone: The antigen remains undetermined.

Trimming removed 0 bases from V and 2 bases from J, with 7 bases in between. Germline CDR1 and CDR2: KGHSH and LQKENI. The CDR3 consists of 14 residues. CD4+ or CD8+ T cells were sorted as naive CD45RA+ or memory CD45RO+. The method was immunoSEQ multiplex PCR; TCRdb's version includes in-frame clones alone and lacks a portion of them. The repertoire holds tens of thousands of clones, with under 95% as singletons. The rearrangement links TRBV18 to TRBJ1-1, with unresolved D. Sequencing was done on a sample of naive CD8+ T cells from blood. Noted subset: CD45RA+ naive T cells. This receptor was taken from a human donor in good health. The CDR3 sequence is CASSPPNSNTEAFF. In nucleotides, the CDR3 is TGTGCCAGCTCACCACCAAACAGTAACACTGAAGCTTTCTTT.